One and the same sample provided the 5 T cell receptor beta chains below, sequenced in a study of blood T cell repertoires in COVID-19. Generated by immunoSEQ multiplex PCR, the TCRdb table keeps only in-frame clones and is missing some. The data show approximately 110,000 clones, about 85% seen once. Source material: peripheral blood. The receptor set was obtained from a woman older than 75 with COVID-19, enrolled during active disease.

The rearrangement uses TRBV4-3 and TRBJ2-5, with D possibly being TRBD2 (6 bases). Germline V CDR1 and CDR2: LGHNA, YSLEER. CDR3 length: 16 residues. Trimming stripped 0 bases from V and 3 bases from J, with 14 bases between. The CDR3 nucleotides are TGCGCCAGCAGCCAAGACGTTCCCGGGGGAAAAGAGACCCAGTACTTC. The encoded protein is CASSQDVPGGKETQYF.

This sequence joins TRBV3-1 (or the pseudogene TRBV3-2) and TRBJ2-1; no reliable D call. Germline values: CDR1 LGHDT, CDR2 YNNKEL (reference sequence). Deletions cut 1 base from V and 1 base from J, with 5 bases between. The CDR3 has 14 residues. CDR3 nucleotides: TGTGCCAGCAGCCAAGGTCGGTCCTACAATGAGCAGTTCTTC. Translation gives CASSQGRSYNEQFF.

The V gene is TRBV2, the J gene TRBJ2-3, with D uncertain. Germline lookup yields CDR1 SNHLY and CDR2 FYNNEI. The CDR3 covers 12 residues. V shed 4 bases and J shed 6 bases, with 8 bases lying between them. The CDR3 protein is CASSVIADTQYF. The CDR3 nucleotides are TGTGCCAGCAGTGTAATCGCGGATACGCAGTATTTT.

This chain uses TRBV3-1 (or the pseudogene TRBV3-2) with TRBJ2-3, with 10 bases aligning to TRBD1. Looked up from germline, CDR1 is LGHDT and CDR2 is YNNKEL (reference sequence). After removal of 4 bases from V and 3 bases from J, the junction contained 4 bases not matched to a gene. The CDR3 consists of 15 residues. CDR3 region: CASSLGQGGTDTQYF. In DNA form, the CDR3 reads TGTGCCAGCAGCCTCGGACAGGGGGGAACAGATACGCAGTATTTT.

The rearrangement uses TRBV5-1 and TRBJ1-6, with TRBD1 as a possible D gene (6 bases). The CDR3 runs 16 residues. Germline CDR1 reads SGHRS; CDR2 reads YFSETQ. Trimming removed 4 bases at V and 7 bases at J, with 18 bases between. The CDR3 bases are TGCGCCAGCAGCGCACAGGGTGATGGTCCCAATTCACCCCTCCACTTT. It encodes CASSAQGDGPNSPLHF.